This T cell receptor beta chain was recovered during a study of a mutant IDH1 vaccine in newly diagnosed glioma. As for the study in general: Vaccination followed radiotherapy alone by 4-6 weeks, or accompanied temozolomide cycles. Study-level findings and limits: Of the patients, 80% to 95% had vaccine-induced immune responses.

The germline V gene has CDR1 SGHTA and CDR2 FQGNSA. Trimming shortened V by 5 bases and J by 0 bases, and 8 bases separated the two germline ends. There are 13 residues in the CDR3. This clone has more than one count but fewer than ten. Its antigen is still unknown. Generated by immunoSEQ multiplex PCR, the TCRdb table keeps only in-frame clones and is missing some. The data contain some 130,000 clones, around 80% of them singletons. As to time point: week 11, during vaccination. Each dose delivered 300 ug of mutant IDH1 20-mer peptide subcutaneously with imiquimod. Donors had new IDH1-mutant astrocytomas of WHO grade 3 or 4 (ATRX-lost).

The sequence was collected from a middle-aged man with glioma. The genes are TRBV7-2 and TRBJ2-7; D gene ambiguous. This specimen was PBMCs, taken from a glioma patient whose treatment included an IDH1 peptide vaccine. CDR3 sequence (DNA): TGTGCCAGCAGCCCCTCAACCTCCTACGAGCAGTACTTC. This translates into CASSPSTSYEQYF.